A single sample gave rise to the 16 T cell receptor beta chains below, sequenced in a study of neoadjuvant anti-PD-1 for oral cavity cancer. Method: immunoSEQ multiplex PCR; TCRdb's copy keeps in-frame clones and lacks some. The sample shows about 12,000 clones, around 66% of them seen only once. The specimen comprised PBMCs, sampled before nivolumab (anti-PD-1) treatment. All receptors derive from a person aged 35-79 years with oral cavity squamous cell carcinoma.

The rearrangement uses TRBV9 and TRBJ2-6, with TRBD1 matching 11 bases. V shed 4 bases, J shed 3 bases, and the junction held 9 bases outside the gene matches. The germline CDR1 and CDR2 sequences are SGDLS and YYNGEE. This CDR3 is built from 18 residues. CDR3 loop: CASSYRDRGNSGANVLTF. CDR3 nucleotides: TGTGCCAGCAGCTACCGGGACAGGGGGAATAGTGGGGCCAACGTCCTGACTTTC.

This clone was detected once. The rearrangement joins TRBV19 to TRBJ1-4; D is ambiguous. Germline V gene sequence: CDR1 LNHDA, CDR2 SQIVND (reference sequence). This CDR3 is 15 amino acids long. Trimming shortened V by 5 bases and J by 3 bases, and 13 bases separated the two germline ends. The CDR3 protein is CASSARPASNEKLFF. DNA for the CDR3: TGTGCCAGTAGTGCCCGGCCGGCCTCTAATGAAAAACTGTTTTTT.

This chain links TRBV2 with TRBJ1-2; no definite D call. The CDR3 extends over 16 amino acids. Germline CDR1 SNHLY, CDR2 FYNNEI. V lost 5 bases and J lost 3, with 19 bases in between. The CDR3 loop is CASSSPGPLMDYGYTF. In nucleotides, the CDR3 is TGTGCCAGCAGTTCCCCCGGACCTTTGATGGACTATGGCTACACCTTC.

This rearrangement joins TRBV11-2 to TRBJ1-1; D gene ambiguous. CDR1 and CDR2 (germline): SGHAT, FQNNGV. Trimming removed 5 bases at V and 1 base at J, with 14 bases between. The CDR3 extends over 15 amino acids. Here the CDR3 reads CASSQEGGQNTEAFF. CDR3 nucleotides: TGTGCCAGCAGCCAAGAGGGCGGCCAGAACACTGAAGCTTTCTTT. Looking up the rest from reference TRBV11-2 and TRBJ1-1 gives the full variable domain: EAGVAQSPRYKIIEKRQSVAFWCNPISGHATLYWYQQILGQGPKLLIQFQNNGVVDDSQLPKDRFSAERLKGVDSTLKIQPAKLEDSAVYLCASSQEGGQNTEAFFGQGTRLTVV.

This clone was observed a single time. V is TRBV5-4 and J is TRBJ2-1, with D perhaps matching TRBD2 (5 bases). Germline CDR1 and CDR2: SGHNT and YYREEE (reference sequence). Trimming removed 2 bases at V and 9 bases at J, with 12 bases between. This CDR3 contains 13 residues. CDR3 sequence: CASSFVGEGEQFF. In DNA form, the CDR3 reads TGTGCCAGCAGCTTTGTAGGCGAGGGTGAGCAGTTCTTC. The full variable domain, rest sourced from reference TRBV5-4 and TRBJ2-1, is ETGVTQSPTHLIKTRGQQVTLRCSSQSGHNTVSWYQQALGQGPQFIFQYYREEENGRGNFPPRFSGLQFPNYSSELNVNALELDDSALYLCASSFVGEGEQFFGPGTRLTVL.

The J gene is TRBJ2-1, the V gene TRBV9; TRBD2 agrees at 10 bases. The length of the CDR3 is 15 residues. Germline CDR1 and CDR2: SGDLS and YYNGEE. Trimming at V came to 0 bases and at J to 8 bases, leaving 5 bases not matched to a gene. The CDR3 spells CASSVGSGRTYEQFF. The CDR3 DNA reads as TGTGCCAGCAGCGTAGGTAGCGGGAGGACCTATGAGCAGTTCTTC.

This clone was observed a single time. The chain links TRBV5-1 to TRBJ2-2, with D perhaps TRBD1 (5 bases). Germline loops: CDR1 SGHRS, CDR2 YFSETQ. V dropped 4 bases and J dropped 2 bases, with 12 bases sitting between them. This CDR3 region has 15 residues. The CDR3 coding sequence is TGCGCCAGCAGCACTGCGACAGTAAACACCGGGGAGCTGTTTTTT. Its protein product is CASSTATVNTGELFF.

The genes are TRBV5-5 and TRBJ2-3, with D perhaps TRBD2 (7 bases). This CDR3 has 16 amino acids. V was clipped by 4 bases and J by 1 base, with 16 bases between them. Looked up from germline, CDR1 is SGHKS and CDR2 is YYEKEE (reference sequence). The CDR3 sequence is CASSLQGRGGTDTQYF. The CDR3 region has the DNA TGTGCCAGCAGCCTTCAAGGGAGGGGGGGCACAGATACGCAGTATTTT.

The chain links TRBV9 to TRBJ1-6, with D hard to call. The CDR3 is 14 amino acids. V was pared by 4 bases and J by 7 bases, with 12 bases between. Germline lookup yields CDR1 SGDLS and CDR2 YYNGEE. This CDR3 reads CASSIGPENSPLHF. DNA for the CDR3: TGTGCCAGCAGCATCGGACCCGAGAATTCACCCCTCCACTTT.

The chain uses TRBV29-1 and TRBJ2-3, with 8 bases that match TRBD2. J was trimmed by 2 bases and V by 4 bases; bases with no gene match: 14. From germline, CDR1 is SQVTM and CDR2 ANQGSEA. There are 17 residues in the CDR3. The CDR3 here is CSVALEKGGRYTDTQYF. Here the CDR3 DNA reads TGCAGCGTTGCCCTCGAGAAGGGCGGGAGGTACACAGATACGCAGTATTTT.

This clone was seen a few times. CDR3 protein: CASSMVRSTGELFF. CDR3 sequence (DNA): TGTGCCAGTAGTATGGTCAGAAGCACCGGGGAGCTGTTTTTT. The genes are TRBV19 and TRBJ2-2; D is undetermined. Looked up from germline, CDR1 is LNHDA and CDR2 is SQIVND (reference sequence). The CDR3 totals 14 residues. Trimming left V 3 bases short and J 4 bases short, with 9 bases between.

The J gene is TRBJ1-2, the V gene TRBV2; D perhaps matches TRBD1 (5 bases). The germline V and J ends were trimmed by 1 base and 3 bases, with 9 bases remaining between them. Germline V gene lookup returns CDR1 SNHLY and CDR2 FYNNEI. CDR3 length equals 14 residues. This CDR3 is CASSEGGEDYGYTF. Here the CDR3 DNA reads TGTGCCAGCAGTGAAGGGGGCGAGGACTATGGCTACACCTTC. The full variable domain, in which reference TRBV2 and TRBJ1-2 provide the parts outside the CDR3, is EPEVTQTPSHQVTQMGQEVILRCVPISNHLYFYWYRQILGQKVEFLVSFYNNEISEKSEIFDDQFSVERPDGSNFTLKIRSTKLEDSAMYFCASSEGGEDYGYTFGSGTRLTVV.

This chain uses TRBV9 with TRBJ2-2; TRBD2 matches 12 bases. From germline, CDR1 is SGDLS and CDR2 YYNGEE. The ends lost 0 bases at V and 6 bases at J; junction bases unmatched: 3. CDR3 size: 16 residues. CDR3 amino acids: CASSVDPSGRAGELFF. The CDR3, as DNA: TGTGCCAGCAGCGTAGATCCTAGCGGGAGGGCCGGGGAGCTGTTTTTT.

The V call is TRBV2, the J call TRBJ1-5; the match to TRBD1 covers 7 bases. CDR1 and CDR2 (germline): SNHLY, FYNNEI. The junction had 5 bases not matched to a gene; V was cut back by 3 bases and J by 0 bases. The CDR3 extends over 16 amino acids. CDR3 sequence reads: CASSDRGVYSNQPQHF. The CDR3 DNA reads as TGTGCCAGCAGTGACAGGGGGGTTTATAGCAATCAGCCCCAGCATTTT.

In its sample, this clone was seen a few times. The chain combines TRBV9 with TRBJ1-3; 8 bases line up with TRBD1. The length of the CDR3 is 15 residues. Germline CDR1 reads SGDLS; CDR2 reads YYNGEE. The V gene end was trimmed by 4 bases and the J gene end by 4 bases; junction bases not matched to a gene: 7. The CDR3 DNA reads as TGTGCCAGCAGCATTACAGGGGGACCAGGAAACACCATATATTTT. Translating gives CASSITGGPGNTIYF.

This clone was counted only a few times. The V and J genes are TRBV6-5 and TRBJ1-2, with 8 bases aligning to TRBD1. The CDR3 consists of 14 residues. The trim removed 0 bases at V and 6 bases at J, leaving 3 bases unmatched. Germline assignment: CDR1 MNHEY and CDR2 SVGAGI. CDR3 sequence (DNA): TGTGCCAGCAGTTACTCGTGGACAGGGAATGGCTACACCTTC. Protein product: CASSYSWTGNGYTF.